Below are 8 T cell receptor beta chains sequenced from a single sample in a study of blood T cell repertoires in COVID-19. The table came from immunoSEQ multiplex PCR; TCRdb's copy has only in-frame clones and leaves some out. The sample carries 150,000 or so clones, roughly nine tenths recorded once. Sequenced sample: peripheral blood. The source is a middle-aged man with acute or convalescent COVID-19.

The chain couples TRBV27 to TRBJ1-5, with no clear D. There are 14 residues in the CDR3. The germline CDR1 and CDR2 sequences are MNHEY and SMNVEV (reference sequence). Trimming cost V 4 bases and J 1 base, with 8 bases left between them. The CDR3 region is CASSYRSSNQPQHF. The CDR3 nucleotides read TGTGCCAGCAGTTATCGGTCAAGCAATCAGCCCCAGCATTTT.

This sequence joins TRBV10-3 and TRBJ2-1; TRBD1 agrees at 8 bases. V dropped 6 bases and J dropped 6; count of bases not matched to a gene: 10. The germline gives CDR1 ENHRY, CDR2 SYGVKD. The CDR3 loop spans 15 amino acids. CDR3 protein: CAISVLDRVPNEQFF. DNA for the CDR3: TGTGCCATCAGCGTTCTGGACAGGGTCCCCAATGAGCAGTTCTTC.

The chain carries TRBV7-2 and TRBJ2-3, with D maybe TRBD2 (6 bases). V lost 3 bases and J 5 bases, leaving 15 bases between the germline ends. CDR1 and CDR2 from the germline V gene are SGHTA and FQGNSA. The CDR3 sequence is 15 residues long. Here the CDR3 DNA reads TGTGCCAGCAGCTTGGAGGGCAGGCGCAAAGATACGCAGTATTTT. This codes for CASSLEGRRKDTQYF.

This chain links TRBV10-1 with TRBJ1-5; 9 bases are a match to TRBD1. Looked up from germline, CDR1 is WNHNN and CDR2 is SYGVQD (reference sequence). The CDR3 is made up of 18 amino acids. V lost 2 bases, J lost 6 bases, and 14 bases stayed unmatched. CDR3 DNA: TGCGCCAGCAGTGAGGCCGGGACAGGGTGTCGGTCGGCTCAGCCCCAGCATTTT. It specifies CASSEAGTGCRSAQPQHF.

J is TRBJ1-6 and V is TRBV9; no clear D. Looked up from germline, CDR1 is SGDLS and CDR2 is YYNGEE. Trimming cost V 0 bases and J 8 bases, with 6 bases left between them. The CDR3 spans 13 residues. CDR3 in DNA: TGTGCCAGCAGCGTAGGGAGCGATTCACCCCTCCACTTT. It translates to CASSVGSDSPLHF. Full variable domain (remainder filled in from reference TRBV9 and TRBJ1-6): DSGVTQTPKHLITATGQRVTLRCSPRSGDLSVYWYQQSLDQGLQFLIQYYNGEERAKGNILERFSAQQFPDLHSELNLSSLELGDSALYFCASSVGSDSPLHFGNGTRLTVT.

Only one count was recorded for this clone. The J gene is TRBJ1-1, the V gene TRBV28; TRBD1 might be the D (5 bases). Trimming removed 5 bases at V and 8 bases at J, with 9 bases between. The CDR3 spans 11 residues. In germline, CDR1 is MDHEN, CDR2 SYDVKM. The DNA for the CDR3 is TGTGCCAGCAGTGCCTACAGGGAAGCTTTCTTT. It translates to CASSAYREAFF. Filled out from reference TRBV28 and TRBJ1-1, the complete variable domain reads DVKVTQSSRYLVKRTGEKVFLECVQDMDHENMFWYRQDPGLGLRLIYFSYDVKMKEKGDIPEGYSVSREKKERFSLILESASTNQTSMYLCASSAYREAFFGQGTRLTVV.

The CDR3 reads CASSSARGETQYF. The CDR3 bases are TGTGCCAGCAGCTCCGCCAGGGGGGAGACCCAGTACTTC. The gene calls are TRBV7-3 and TRBJ2-5, with TRBD1 matching 7 bases. The germline V gene has CDR1 SGHTA and CDR2 FQGTGA. This CDR3 has 13 residues. The junction had 4 bases not matched to a gene; V was cut back by 4 bases and J by 5 bases. The entire variable domain, with the rest obtained from reference TRBV7-3 and TRBJ2-5, is as follows: GAGVSQTPSNKVTEKGKYVELRCDPISGHTALYWYRQSLGQGPEFLIYFQGTGAADDSGLPNDRFFAVRPEGSVSTLKIQRTERGDSAVYLCASSSARGETQYFGPGTRLLVL.

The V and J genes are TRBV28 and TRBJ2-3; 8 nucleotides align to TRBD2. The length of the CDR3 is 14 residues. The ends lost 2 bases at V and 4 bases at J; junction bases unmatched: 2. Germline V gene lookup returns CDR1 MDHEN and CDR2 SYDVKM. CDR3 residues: CASSLRREADTQYF. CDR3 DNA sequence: TGTGCCAGCAGTTTACGGCGGGAGGCAGATACGCAGTATTTT.